Shown below are 30 T cell receptor beta chains from a single sample sequenced in a study of blood T cell repertoires in COVID-19. This table comes from immunoSEQ multiplex PCR, and its TCRdb copy is limited to in-frame clones, with some not included. This sample carries over 10,000 clones, approximately 85% of them seen once, and the ten largest clones take 25% to 35%. The material sequenced was peripheral blood. Every receptor here comes from a human donor in a cohort sampled during active COVID-19.

The chain has TRBV6-2 or TRBV6-3 and TRBJ1-2, with TRBD1 identical over 8 bases. Germline CDR1 is MNHEY and CDR2 is SVGEGT. CDR3 size: 14 residues. V lost 6 bases and J lost 4; bases outside the gene matches: 7. The chain's CDR3 is CASSVAGTGYGYTF. DNA of the CDR3: TGTGCCAGCAGCGTCGCCGGGACAGGCTATGGCTACACCTTC.

This chain connects TRBV9 to TRBJ1-2; tentatively, D is TRBD1 (6 bases). The V end lost 3 bases, the J end lost 6 bases, and 15 bases lay between the germline ends. Germline loops: CDR1 SGDLS, CDR2 YYNGEE. This CDR3 is 14 amino acids long. In nucleotides, the CDR3 is TGTGCCAGCAGCGCACGCCGGGGGGCGGATGGCTACACCTTC. It encodes CASSARRGADGYTF.

V usage is TRBV28 and J usage is TRBJ2-7, with a tentative D call TRBD1 (6 bases). V lost 1 base and J lost 2, with 15 bases in between. CDR1 and CDR2 from the germline V gene are MDHEN and SYDVKM. The CDR3 extends over 16 amino acids. The CDR3 is CASSLSNRAETYEQYF. The CDR3 bases are TGTGCCAGCAGTTTATCAAACAGGGCGGAAACCTACGAGCAGTACTTC.

The chain recombines TRBV5-1 with TRBJ2-2, with a possible D match to TRBD2 (5 bases). V was clipped by 1 base and J by 9 bases, with 16 bases between them. CDR1 and CDR2 (germline): SGHRS, YFSETQ. The CDR3 is 15 amino acids. CDR3 DNA: TGCGCCAGCAGCTTGAACGTGATAGGGAGTCGGGAGCTGTTTTTT. Translation gives CASSLNVIGSRELFF.

The chain is built from TRBV3-1 (or the pseudogene TRBV3-2) and TRBJ1-2, with D maybe TRBD1 (5 bases). This CDR3 region has 15 residues. V lost 3 bases and J 0 bases, leaving 11 bases between the germline ends. CDR1 and CDR2 (germline): LGHDT, YNNKEL (reference sequence). CDR3 loop: CASSHLGTSNYGYTF. For the CDR3, the DNA is TGTGCCAGCAGCCACCTGGGGACTTCTAACTATGGCTACACCTTC.

The chain links TRBV7-3 to TRBJ1-1; maybe TRBD1 (5 bases). Trimming pared 5 bases from V and 1 base from J, leaving 8 bases between. The CDR3 totals 13 residues. Germline CDR1 is SGHTA and CDR2 is FQGTGA. CDR3 protein: CASSVDRNTEAFF. Written as DNA, the CDR3 is TGTGCCAGCAGCGTCGACAGGAACACTGAAGCTTTCTTT.

This clone turned up a few times. The chain combines TRBV30 with TRBJ2-7; a possible D gene is TRBD2 (6 bases). Trimming removed 2 bases from V and 1 base from J, with 18 bases in between. The CDR3 is 16 residues long. Germline CDR1 GTSNPN, CDR2 SVGIG (reference sequence). CDR3 protein: CAWSLLRGTPSYEQYF. As DNA, the CDR3 is TGTGCCTGGAGTTTACTCCGAGGGACTCCTTCCTACGAGCAGTACTTC.

The rearrangement uses TRBV27 and TRBJ2-3; possible D gene TRBD2, 5 bases. CDR3 length equals 12 residues. V lost 10 bases and J 5 bases, leaving 13 bases between the germline ends. CDR1 is MNHEY, CDR2 SMNVEV, per germline (reference sequence). The CDR3 loop reads CAITDSVDTQYF. In DNA, the CDR3 is TGTGCCATCACGGACTCCGTAGATACGCAGTATTTT.

The gene calls are TRBV5-4 and TRBJ2-6; D unclear. V was cut by 4 bases and J by 0 bases, with 8 bases left in between. This CDR3 has 15 amino acids. Germline V gene sequence: CDR1 SGHNT, CDR2 YYREEE (reference sequence). CDR3 in DNA: TGTGCCAGCAGCGTCCCAGGCTCTGGGGCCAACGTCCTGACTTTC. It codes for CASSVPGSGANVLTF.

The V and J genes are TRBV2 and TRBJ2-1, with 7 bases lining up with TRBD2. Looked up from germline, CDR1 is SNHLY and CDR2 is FYNNEI. The CDR3 contains 15 residues. J gave up 7 bases and V 3 bases, and 9 bases lay outside the gene matches. The CDR3 coding sequence is TGTGCCAGCAGTGAGAGGGGACGCGGGGGAAATGAGCAGTTCTTC. Translated, it gives CASSERGRGGNEQFF.

The chain links TRBV9 to TRBJ1-6; D remains unclear. CDR1 is SGDLS, CDR2 YYNGEE, per germline. V lost 0 bases and J lost 10, with 8 bases in between. CDR3 size: 13 residues. DNA of the CDR3: TGTGCCAGCAGCGTAGCGGGAGACTCACCCCTCCACTTT. It codes for CASSVAGDSPLHF.

The rearrangement links TRBV14 to TRBJ2-1; unclear D gene. Germline V CDR1 and CDR2: SGHDN, FVKESK. This CDR3 is 14 amino acids long. The V end lost 2 bases, the J end lost 2 bases, and 7 bases lay between the germline ends. The chain's CDR3 is CASSQQGAYNEQFF. The CDR3 bases are TGTGCCAGCAGCCAACAAGGAGCCTACAATGAGCAGTTCTTC.

The chain recombines TRBV11-2 with TRBJ2-7, with 9 bases that match TRBD1. J was trimmed by 2 bases and V by 3 bases; bases with no gene match: 8. The CDR3 runs 16 residues. Looked up from germline, CDR1 is SGHAT and CDR2 is FQNNGV. The CDR3 region is CASSFPTGGHTYEQYF. CDR3 DNA: TGTGCCAGCAGCTTCCCAACAGGGGGCCACACCTACGAGCAGTACTTC.

This chain connects TRBV28 to TRBJ2-7; possible D gene TRBD1, 5 bases. V was pared by 5 bases and J by 2 bases, with 10 bases between. Germline-derived CDR1 and CDR2 are MDHEN and SYDVKM. The CDR3 has 13 amino acids. In nucleotides, the CDR3 is TGTGCCAGCAGTAAGACAGTACCCTACGAGCAGTACTTC. Its translation: CASSKTVPYEQYF. The full variable domain, in which reference TRBV28 and TRBJ2-7 provide the parts outside the CDR3, is DVKVTQSSRYLVKRTGEKVFLECVQDMDHENMFWYRQDPGLGLRLIYFSYDVKMKEKGDIPEGYSVSREKKERFSLILESASTNQTSMYLCASSKTVPYEQYFGPGTRLTVT.

This chain uses TRBV6-2 or TRBV6-3 with TRBJ2-7, with D tentatively TRBD2 (6 bases). CDR1 is MNHEY and CDR2 is SVGEGT in the germline V gene. This CDR3 is 13 amino acids long. V dropped 8 bases and J dropped 0 bases, with 11 bases sitting between them. The CDR3 DNA is TGTGCCAGCGGCCGGGACTTCTCCTACGAGCAGTACTTC. Amino acid sequence: CASGRDFSYEQYF.

This chain links TRBV30 with TRBJ2-7; D perhaps matches TRBD1 (6 bases). Trimming pared 8 bases from V and 4 bases from J, leaving 12 bases between. The germline gives CDR1 GTSNPN, CDR2 SVGIG (reference sequence). This CDR3 region has 11 residues. The CDR3 sequence: CAQRGGYEQYF. The CDR3 nucleotides read TGTGCCCAAAGAGGGGGTTACGAGCAGTACTTC.

J is TRBJ2-7 and V is TRBV13; D gene unclear. Trimming took off 1 base at V and 6 bases at J, with 4 bases between the two ends. CDR1 is PRHDT, CDR2 FYEKMQ, per germline (reference sequence). The CDR3 is made up of 11 amino acids. The CDR3 reads CASSLVSEQYF. The CDR3 DNA follows: TGTGCCAGCAGCTTAGTCTCCGAGCAGTACTTC.

J is TRBJ2-1 and V is TRBV15; 8 bases are a match to TRBD2. V was clipped by 9 bases and J by 12 bases; unmatched bases: 4. CDR3 length: 10 amino acids. CDR1 is LNHNV and CDR2 is YYDKDF in the germline V gene (reference sequence). Here the CDR3 DNA reads TGTGCCACGGGTAGCGGGATGCAGTTCTTC. It translates to CATGSGMQFF.

The chain is built from TRBV4-1 and TRBJ2-3, with a tentative D call TRBD2 (6 bases). The CDR3 runs to 15 residues. The germline CDR1 and CDR2 sequences are MGHRA and YSYEKL. V was shortened by 4 bases and J by 1 base, with 12 bases between the two germline ends. CDR3 nucleotides: TGCGCCAGCAGCCCCTCGGAGGGAGGCACAGATACGCAGTATTTT. Its translation is CASSPSEGGTDTQYF.

This chain connects TRBV29-1 to TRBJ1-2; D is ambiguous. The CDR3 is made up of 12 amino acids. The germline gives CDR1 SQVTM, CDR2 ANQGSEA. V was cut by 3 bases and J by 5 bases, with 10 bases left in between. The CDR3 is CSVDGGPYGYTF. CDR3 bases: TGCAGCGTTGACGGCGGGCCTTATGGCTACACCTTC.

This clone appeared a single time. The chain employs TRBV3-1 (or the pseudogene TRBV3-2) and TRBJ2-3; 9 nucleotides line up with TRBD1. The CDR3 consists of 13 residues. Germline V CDR1 and CDR2: LGHDT, YNNKEL (reference sequence). With V trimmed by 10 bases and J by 4 bases, 6 bases remained unmatched. CDR3: CATEGQGADTQYF. The CDR3 DNA sequence: TGTGCCACTGAGGGACAGGGTGCAGATACGCAGTATTTT.

The rearrangement links TRBV5-1 to TRBJ2-1; D may be TRBD1 (6 bases). There are 14 residues in the CDR3. Germline V gives CDR1 SGHRS, CDR2 YFSETQ. The V and J ends lost 4 bases and 1 base respectively, with 9 bases between them. For the CDR3, the DNA is TGCGCCAGCAGCCGGGACATTTCCTACAATGAGCAGTTCTTC. It codes for CASSRDISYNEQFF. Combining the CDR3 with reference TRBV5-1 and TRBJ2-1 gives the whole variable domain KAGVTQTPRYLIKTRGQQVTLSCSPISGHRSVSWYQQTPGQGLQFLFEYFSETQRNKGNFPGRFSGRQFSNSRSEMNVSTLELGDSALYLCASSRDISYNEQFFGPGTRLTVL.

The rearrangement joins TRBV5-1 to TRBJ2-3; 7 nucleotides agree with TRBD1. J lost 2 bases, V lost 3 bases, and 6 bases had no gene match. In germline, CDR1 is SGHRS, CDR2 YFSETQ. This CDR3 region has 15 residues. CDR3 nucleotides: TGCGCCAGCAGCTCTCGACAGGGTTCCACAGATACGCAGTATTTT. Protein: CASSSRQGSTDTQYF.

The genes are TRBV15 and TRBJ2-3, with D perhaps TRBD2 (5 bases). CDR1 is LNHNV, CDR2 YYDKDF, per germline (reference sequence). The CDR3 runs 14 residues. V shed 5 bases and J shed 6 bases, with 15 bases lying between them. CDR3 nucleotide sequence: TGTGCCACCAGCGGAACAAGAGGGTGGGATACGCAGTATTTT. Amino acid sequence: CATSGTRGWDTQYF.

The V and J genes are TRBV12-5 and TRBJ2-7; D gene unclear. V was pared by 6 bases and J by 4 bases, with 7 bases between. Germline loops: CDR1 LGHNT, CDR2 FRNRAP. The CDR3 covers 11 residues. The DNA of the CDR3 is TGTGCTAGTGGGTTCGGGTACGAGCAGTACTTC. Translated, it gives CASGFGYEQYF.

The rearrangement joins TRBV7-9 to TRBJ2-7; D is possibly TRBD1 (5 bases). CDR1 and CDR2 from the germline V gene are SEHNR and FQNEAQ (reference sequence). V dropped 6 bases and J dropped 5 bases, with 23 bases sitting between them. The CDR3 is made up of 16 amino acids. The CDR3 loop reads CASRPSTGPDTHEQYF. CDR3 nucleotide sequence: TGTGCCAGCAGGCCGAGCACAGGTCCTGATACTCACGAGCAGTACTTC.

In regard to this clone: The same CDR3 arises from other DNA sequences in this sample as well. V is TRBV6-5 and J is TRBJ1-2; no firm D call. V lost 2 bases and J 3 bases, leaving 7 bases between the germline ends. Germline lookup yields CDR1 MNHEY and CDR2 SVGAGI. CDR3 size: 13 residues. CDR3 sequence (DNA): TGTGCCAGCAGTTACAGTCCGGACTATGGCTACACCTTC. This encodes CASSYSPDYGYTF.

This clone has only one observation. The V call is TRBV9, the J call TRBJ2-5; TRBD1 is a possible D gene (6 bases). Germline V lookup: CDR1 SGDLS, CDR2 YYNGEE. The CDR3 length is 14 residues. V was shortened by 4 bases and J by 2 bases, with 12 bases between the two germline ends. CDR3 sequence (DNA): TGTGCCAGCAGCTCCGACGGGACACAAGAGACCCAGTACTTC. As protein: CASSSDGTQETQYF.

The chain carries TRBV9 and TRBJ2-7; the match to TRBD1 covers 9 bases. Germline trimming cut 0 bases from V and 6 bases from J; bases unmatched to any gene: 13. The CDR3 contains 17 residues. The V gene's germline CDR1 is SGDLS and CDR2 YYNGEE. The CDR3 region has the DNA TGTGCCAGCAGCGTAGGCGTGGGGGACAGGGAAAGCTCCGAGCAGTACTTC. Translating it yields CASSVGVGDRESSEQYF.

This sequence joins TRBV2 and TRBJ1-1; possibly TRBD1 for D (5 bases). V was shortened by 4 bases and J by 1 base, with 7 bases between the two germline ends. In germline, CDR1 is SNHLY, CDR2 FYNNEI. The CDR3 covers 13 residues. CDR3 nucleotide sequence: TGTGCCAGCAGTGTTGGACAGAACACTGAAGCTTTCTTT. Amino acids: CASSVGQNTEAFF.